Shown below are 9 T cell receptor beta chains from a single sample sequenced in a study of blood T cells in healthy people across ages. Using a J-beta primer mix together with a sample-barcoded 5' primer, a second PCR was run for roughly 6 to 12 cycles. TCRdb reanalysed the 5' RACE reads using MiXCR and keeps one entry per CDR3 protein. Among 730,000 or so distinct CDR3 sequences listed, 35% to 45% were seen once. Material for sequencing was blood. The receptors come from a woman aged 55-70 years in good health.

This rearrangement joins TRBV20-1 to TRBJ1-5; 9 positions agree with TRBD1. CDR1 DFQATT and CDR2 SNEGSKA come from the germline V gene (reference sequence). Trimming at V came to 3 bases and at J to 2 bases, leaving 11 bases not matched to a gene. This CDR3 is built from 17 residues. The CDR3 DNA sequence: TGCAGTGCTAGCGCCTATCTACAGGGGGCCGGCAATCAGCCCCAGCATTTT. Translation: CSASAYLQGAGNQPQHF.

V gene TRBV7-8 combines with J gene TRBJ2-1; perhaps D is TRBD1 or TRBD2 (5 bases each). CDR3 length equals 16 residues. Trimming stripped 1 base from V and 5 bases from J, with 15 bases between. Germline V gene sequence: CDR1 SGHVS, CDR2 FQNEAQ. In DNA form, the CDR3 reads TGTGCCAGCAGCTTAGTAGGACCGGGGCGCGACAATGAGCAGTTCTTC. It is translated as CASSLVGPGRDNEQFF.

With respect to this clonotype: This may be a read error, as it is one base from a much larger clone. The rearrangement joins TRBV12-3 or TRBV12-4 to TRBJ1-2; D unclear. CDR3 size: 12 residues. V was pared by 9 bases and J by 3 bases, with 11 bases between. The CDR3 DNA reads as TGTGCCAGTAACACAGAGGACTATGGCTACACCTTC. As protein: CASNTEDYGYTF.

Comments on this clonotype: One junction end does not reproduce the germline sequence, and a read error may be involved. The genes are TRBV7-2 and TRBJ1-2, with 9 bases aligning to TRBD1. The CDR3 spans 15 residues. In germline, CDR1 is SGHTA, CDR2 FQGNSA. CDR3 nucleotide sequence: TGTGCCAGCAGCATGGCCGGGACAGGGTACTATGGCTGCACCTTC. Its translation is CASSMAGTGYYGCTF. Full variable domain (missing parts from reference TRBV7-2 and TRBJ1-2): GAGVSQSPSNKVTEKGKDVELRCDPISGHTALYWYRQSLGQGLEFLIYFQGNSAPDKSGLPSDRFSAERTGGSVSTLTIQRTQQEDSAVYLCASSMAGTGYYGCTFGSGTRLTVV.

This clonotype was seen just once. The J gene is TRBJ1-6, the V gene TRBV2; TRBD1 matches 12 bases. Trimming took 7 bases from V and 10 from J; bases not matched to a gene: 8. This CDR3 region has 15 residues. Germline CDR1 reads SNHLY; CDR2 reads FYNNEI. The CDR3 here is CASTPQGTGGSPLHF. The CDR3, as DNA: TGTGCCAGCACACCACAAGGGACAGGGGGCTCACCCCTCCACTTT.

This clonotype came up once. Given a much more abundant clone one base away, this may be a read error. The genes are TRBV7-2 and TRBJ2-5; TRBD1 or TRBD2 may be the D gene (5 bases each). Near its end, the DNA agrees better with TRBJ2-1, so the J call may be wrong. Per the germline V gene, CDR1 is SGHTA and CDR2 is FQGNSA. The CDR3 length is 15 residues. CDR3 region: CASSFSGTRQETQFF. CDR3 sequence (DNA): TGTGCCAGCAGCTTCTCGGGGACCCGGCAAGAGACCCAGTTCTTC.

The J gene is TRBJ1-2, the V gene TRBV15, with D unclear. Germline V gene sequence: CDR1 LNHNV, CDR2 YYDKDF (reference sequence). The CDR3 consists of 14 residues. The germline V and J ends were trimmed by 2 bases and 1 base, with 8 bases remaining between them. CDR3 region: CATSRPRVNYGYTF. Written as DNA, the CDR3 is TGTGCCACCAGCAGACCACGGGTTAACTATGGCTACACCTTC. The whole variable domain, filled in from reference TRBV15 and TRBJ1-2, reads DAMVIQNPRYQVTQFGKPVTLSCSQTLNHNVMYWYQQKSSQAPKLLFHYYDKDFNNEADTPDNFQSRRPNTSFCFLDIRSPGLGDTAMYLCATSRPRVNYGYTFGSGTRLTVV.

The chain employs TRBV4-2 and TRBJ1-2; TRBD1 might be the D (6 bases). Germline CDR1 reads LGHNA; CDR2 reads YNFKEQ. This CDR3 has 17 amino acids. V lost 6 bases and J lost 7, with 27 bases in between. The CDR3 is CASRLLGGREVVGGYTF. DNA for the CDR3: TGTGCCAGCAGACTCTTGGGGGGGCGCGAGGTCGTAGGTGGCTACACCTTC.

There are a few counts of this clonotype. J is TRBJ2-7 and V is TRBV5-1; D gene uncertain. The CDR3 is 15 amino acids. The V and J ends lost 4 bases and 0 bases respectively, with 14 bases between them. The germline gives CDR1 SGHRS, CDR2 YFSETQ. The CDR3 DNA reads TGCGCCAGCAGCCACTCAGGTCCCCACTCCTACGAGCAGTACTTC. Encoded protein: CASSHSGPHSYEQYF.